This TCR beta chain is from a study of blood T cell repertoires in COVID-19. Across the whole study: PBMCs, B-cell-depleted T cells, or T cells were the source of the cDNA or gDNA that made up the material.

Original data processing: Nucleated cell counts were estimated from reference gene primer amplification. Method: immunoSEQ multiplex PCR; TCRdb's copy keeps in-frame clones and lacks some. V and J calls and clone size are given by that table; D and trimming were obtained from the DNA. The table lists under 300,000 clones, about nine tenths of them singletons. In terms of age and location, participants ranged from roughly 18 to 95 years and lived in under 30 US areas. Cohort placement rested on clinical history that participants reported themselves. Looked up from germline, CDR1 is SGHAT and CDR2 is FQNNGV. V lost 5 bases to trimming and J lost 2 bases; unmatched junction nucleotides: 8. CDR3 size: 16 residues.

The receptor's source is a woman between 35 and 50 years old who had recovered from COVID-19. The V call is TRBV11-2, the J call TRBJ2-5; 10 bases are shared with TRBD2. Sequenced sample: PBMCs or T cells enriched from blood (not recorded which). CDR3 in amino acids: CASSPWGTSAQETQYF. In DNA, the CDR3 is TGTGCCAGCAGCCCCTGGGGGACTAGCGCGCAAGAGACCCAGTACTTC.